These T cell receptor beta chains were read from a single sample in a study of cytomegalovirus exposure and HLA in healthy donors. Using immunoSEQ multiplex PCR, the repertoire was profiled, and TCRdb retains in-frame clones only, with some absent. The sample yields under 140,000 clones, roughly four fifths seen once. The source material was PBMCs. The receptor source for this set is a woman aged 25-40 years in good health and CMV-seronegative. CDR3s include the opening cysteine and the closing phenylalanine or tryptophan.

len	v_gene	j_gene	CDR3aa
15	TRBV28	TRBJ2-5	CASSLYTGIGETQYF
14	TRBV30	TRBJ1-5	CAWSESGDVRPQHF
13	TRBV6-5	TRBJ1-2	CASSYSNELFLSF
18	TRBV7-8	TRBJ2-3	CASIPGTSGIPSTDTQYF
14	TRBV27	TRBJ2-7	CASSPLGDSYEQYF
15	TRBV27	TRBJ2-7	CASSPGSLRPYEQYF
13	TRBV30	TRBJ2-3	CAWSVLAADTQYF
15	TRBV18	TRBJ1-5	CASSPRDRENQPQHF
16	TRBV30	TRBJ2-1	CAWSGLAGGSYNEQFF
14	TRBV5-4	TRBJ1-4	CASSLGTGLEKLFF
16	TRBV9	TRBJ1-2	CASSADPGWRGDGYTF
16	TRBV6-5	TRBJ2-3	CASSYSILLDTDTQYF
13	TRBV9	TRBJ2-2	CASSVAVTGELFF
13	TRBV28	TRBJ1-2	CASSAGASYGYTF
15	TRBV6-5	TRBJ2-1	CASSYSSGGNNEQFF
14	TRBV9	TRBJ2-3	CASSDDRSTDTQYF
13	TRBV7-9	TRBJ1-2	CASISSGKNGYTF
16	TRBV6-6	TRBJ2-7	CASSYLDSMPFYEQYF
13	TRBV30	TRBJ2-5	CAWGTASGRTQYF
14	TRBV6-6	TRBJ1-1	CASIPTGQNTEAFF
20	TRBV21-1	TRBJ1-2	CASSDPLDRSSYKLRGGYTF
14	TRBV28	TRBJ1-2	CASSLPGTAYGYTF